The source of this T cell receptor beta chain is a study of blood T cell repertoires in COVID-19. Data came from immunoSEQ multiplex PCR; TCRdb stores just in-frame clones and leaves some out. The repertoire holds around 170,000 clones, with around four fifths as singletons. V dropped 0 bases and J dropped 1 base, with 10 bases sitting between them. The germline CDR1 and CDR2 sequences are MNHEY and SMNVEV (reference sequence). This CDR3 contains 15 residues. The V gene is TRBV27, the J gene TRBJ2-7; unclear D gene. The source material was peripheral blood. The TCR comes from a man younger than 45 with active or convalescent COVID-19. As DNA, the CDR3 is TGTGCCAGCAGTTTATCGAGAGGCTTATCCTACGAGCAGTACTTC. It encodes CASSLSRGLSYEQYF.